The rows below give T cell receptor beta chains drawn from one sample of a study of T cell responses to AZD1222 COVID-19 vaccine. The repertoire was sequenced with immunoSEQ multiplex PCR; TCRdb's copy has only in-frame clones and lacks some. The profile covers approximately 110,000 clones, with roughly 89% appearing a single time and 44% taken by the ten largest. Here the sequenced sample was peripheral blood, taken 28 days after the second AZD1222 dose. The receptor set was obtained from an adult who received the AZD1222 COVID-19 vaccine. CDR3s include the opening cysteine and the closing phenylalanine or tryptophan. A D gene is named only where the DNA matches it firmly. Not every row has a clone size; where given, it reads once, few, many or a size class.

D: .; size: .; J: TRBJ2-5; V: TRBV24-1; DNA: TGTGCCACCAGTGGGGGGTTGGAGACCCAGTACTTC; CDR3: CATSGGLETQYF
D: .; size: .; J: TRBJ2-7; V: TRBV11-2; DNA: TGTGCCAGCAGCTTAGAAGTTTGGGAGCAGTACTTC; CDR3: CASSLEVWEQYF
D: .; size: .; J: TRBJ1-2; V: TRBV28; DNA: TGTGCCAGCAGATCCGGCTCAAGGACCTATGGCTACACCTTC; CDR3: CASRSGSRTYGYTF
D: TRBD1; size: .; J: TRBJ2-7; V: TRBV27; DNA: TGTGCCAGCAGTTTTAGACCCCCGGGACAGGGTCCGTACGAGCAGTACTTC; CDR3: CASSFRPPGQGPYEQYF
D: TRBD1; size: .; J: TRBJ2-7; V: TRBV7-2; DNA: TGTGCCAGCAGCCGTCAGACAGGGGTTACCTACGAGCAGTACTTC; CDR3: CASSRQTGVTYEQYF
D: TRBD1; size: .; J: TRBJ1-3; V: TRBV7-9; DNA: TGTGCCAGCAGCTCCCGACAGGGAGCTGGAAACACCATATATTTT; CDR3: CASSSRQGAGNTIYF
D: .; size: .; J: TRBJ1-2; V: TRBV16; DNA: TGTGCCAGCAGCCAATCGGGGGGGTATGGCTACACCTTC; CDR3: CASSQSGGYGYTF
D: .; size: .; J: TRBJ2-3; V: TRBV5-5; DNA: TGTGCCAGCAGCTATTACTTAACACGCACAGATACGCAGTATTTT; CDR3: CASSYYLTRTDTQYF
D: .; size: .; J: TRBJ2-7; V: TRBV29-1; DNA: TGCAGCGTTGAACTACAGGGTCAATTCGAGCAGTACTTC; CDR3: CSVELQGQFEQYF
D: TRBD2; size: .; J: TRBJ2-7; V: TRBV15; DNA: TGTGCCACCAGCAGAGATCAACCTAGCGGGAGGGCGGGCGAGCAGTACTTC; CDR3: CATSRDQPSGRAGEQYF
D: .; size: .; J: TRBJ2-1; V: TRBV4-3; DNA: TGCGCCAGCAGCCCAGGGGCCGATGAGCAGTTCTTC; CDR3: CASSPGADEQFF
D: .; size: .; J: TRBJ2-7; V: TRBV6-2/TRBV6-3; DNA: TGTGCCAGCAGTTACCCCGGGACTCTACTCACCGAGCAGTACTTC; CDR3: CASSYPGTLLTEQYF
D: .; size: .; J: TRBJ1-4; V: TRBV4-1; DNA: TGCGCCAGCAGCCAAGTGATCGTTACTAATGAAAAACTGTTTTTT; CDR3: CASSQVIVTNEKLFF
D: TRBD1; size: .; J: TRBJ1-1; V: TRBV25-1; DNA: TGTGCCAGCAGTGCCCCGTGGGGACAGAGCACTGAAGCTTTCTTT; CDR3: CASSAPWGQSTEAFF
D: .; size: .; J: TRBJ2-2; V: TRBV28; DNA: TGTGCCGTAAGCACCGGGGAGCTGTTTTTT; CDR3: CAVSTGELFF
D: .; size: .; J: TRBJ1-4; V: TRBV4-2; DNA: TGTGCCAGCAGCCAATCTTCGTCTGCAACTAATGAAAAACTGTTTTTT; CDR3: CASSQSSSATNEKLFF
D: TRBD2; size: few; J: TRBJ2-7; V: TRBV7-8; DNA: TGTGCCAGCAGCTTTGGGACTAGGGCCTACGAGCAGTACTTC; CDR3: CASSFGTRAYEQYF
D: .; size: .; J: TRBJ1-2; V: TRBV27; DNA: TGTGCCAGCAGTCCCCTATGGACAGACCGTAGCTATGGCTACACCTTC; CDR3: CASSPLWTDRSYGYTF
D: .; size: .; J: TRBJ1-1; V: TRBV19; DNA: TGTGCCAGTAGCCCTACATGGAACACTGAAGCTTTCTTT; CDR3: CASSPTWNTEAFF
D: .; size: .; J: TRBJ2-2; V: TRBV5-8; DNA: TGTGCCAGCAGCTTCGGCACGTACACCGGGGAGCTGTTTTTT; CDR3: CASSFGTYTGELFF
D: TRBD2; size: .; J: TRBJ2-4; V: TRBV6-5; DNA: TGTGCCAGCAGTTACCGGGAGGGTGCCAAAAACATTCAGTACTTC; CDR3: CASSYREGAKNIQYF
D: .; size: .; J: TRBJ2-7; V: TRBV18; DNA: TGTGCCAGCTCACAACCGGGCCTTGCGTCCTACGAGCAGTACTTC; CDR3: CASSQPGLASYEQYF
D: .; size: .; J: TRBJ1-2; V: TRBV3-1/TRBV3-2; DNA: TGTGCCAGCAGCCCTGGAACTCCGGGTGCTAACTATGGCTACACCTTC; CDR3: CASSPGTPGANYGYTF
D: .; size: few; J: TRBJ2-7; V: TRBV27; DNA: TGTGCCAGCAGTTTATCCCAGGTGGGCGAGCAGTACTTC; CDR3: CASSLSQVGEQYF
D: .; size: .; J: TRBJ1-5; V: TRBV7-6; DNA: TGTGCCAGCAGCTTAGATAGCAATCAGCCCCAGCATTTT; CDR3: CASSLDSNQPQHF
D: .; size: .; J: TRBJ2-1; V: TRBV19; DNA: TGTGCCAGTAGTATAGGCAGCCACTACAATGAGCAGTTCTTC; CDR3: CASSIGSHYNEQFF
D: TRBD1; size: .; J: TRBJ2-1; V: TRBV24-1; DNA: TGTGCCACCAGAGACTCTGGACAGGGGGCTTCTGAGTTCTTC; CDR3: CATRDSGQGASEFF
D: .; size: once; J: TRBJ1-1; V: TRBV19; DNA: TGTGCCAGTAGTAGCGGTGTCGGGGTTGCCACTGAAGCTTTCTTT; CDR3: CASSSGVGVATEAFF
D: .; size: .; J: TRBJ2-7; V: TRBV2; DNA: TGTGCCAGCAGCCCCCGGGACATTAGCTCCTACGAGCAGTACTTC; CDR3: CASSPRDISSYEQYF
D: TRBD1; size: .; J: TRBJ2-7; V: TRBV28; DNA: TGTGCCAGCAGGCTGGGACAGGGTTACGACGAGCAGTACTTC; CDR3: CASRLGQGYDEQYF
D: TRBD1; size: .; J: TRBJ2-5; V: TRBV6-5; DNA: TGTGCCAGCAGTTACTCAGGGGGCTCGACGGAGACCCAGTACTTC; CDR3: CASSYSGGSTETQYF
D: .; size: .; J: TRBJ1-6; V: TRBV25-1; DNA: TGTGCCAGCAGTGCCCTACAAGAACTCCACTTT; CDR3: CASSALQELHF
D: .; size: .; J: TRBJ1-1; V: TRBV20-1; DNA: TGCAGTGCTAGTCGGCAGTCGAACACTGAAGCTTTCTTT; CDR3: CSASRQSNTEAFF
D: .; size: .; J: TRBJ1-1; V: TRBV20-1; DNA: TGCAGTGCAGAAGCCCTGACAGCTTTCTTT; CDR3: CSAEALTAFF
D: .; size: .; J: TRBJ2-7; V: TRBV20-1; DNA: TGCAGTGCTAGTTCCCCCTACGAGCAGTACTTC; CDR3: CSASSPYEQYF
D: .; size: .; J: TRBJ1-5; V: TRBV15; DNA: TGTGCCACCAGCAGGAGAAGGGATAGCAATCAGCCCCAGCATTTT; CDR3: CATSRRRDSNQPQHF
D: TRBD1; size: once; J: TRBJ1-5; V: TRBV28; DNA: TGTGCCAGCAGTCCCGGGGACAGGCCGGATCAGCCCCAGCATTTT; CDR3: CASSPGDRPDQPQHF
D: TRBD2; size: once; J: TRBJ2-1; V: TRBV5-1; DNA: TGCGCCAGCAGCTTGGGAACTAGCGGGAGGGGTCCCGGCGGGTATGAGCAGTTCTTC; CDR3: CASSLGTSGRGPGGYEQFF
D: TRBD1; size: .; J: TRBJ2-2; V: TRBV5-8; DNA: TGTGCCAGCTTTGACAGGGCCATGGTAGGCGAGCTGTTTTTT; CDR3: CASFDRAMVGELFF
D: .; size: .; J: TRBJ1-5; V: TRBV23-1; DNA: TGCGCCAGCAGCAGAGTTAGCAATCAGCCCCAGCATTTT; CDR3: CASSRVSNQPQHF
D: .; size: .; J: TRBJ1-5; V: TRBV28; DNA: TGTGCCAGCAGTTTCCAACGTCAGGCCCAGCATTTT; CDR3: CASSFQRQAQHF
D: TRBD2; size: once; J: TRBJ2-2; V: TRBV5-5; DNA: TGTGCCAGCAGCTTGGGGCTAGCGGGAGGGCCGAACACCGGGGAGCTGTTTTTT; CDR3: CASSLGLAGGPNTGELFF
D: .; size: .; J: TRBJ2-1; V: TRBV18; DNA: TGTGCCAGCTCACCACCCATGGGGGGCTATTACAATGAGCAGTTCTTC; CDR3: CASSPPMGGYYNEQFF
D: .; size: .; J: TRBJ2-1; V: TRBV6-5; DNA: TGTGCCAGCAACCTGAAGGGTTATGAGCAGTTCTTC; CDR3: CASNLKGYEQFF
D: .; size: once; J: TRBJ2-1; V: TRBV7-3; DNA: TGTGCCAGCAGCTTAACCGAGGGGTTTGAGGGTTCCCGGACCATGTCGCAGTTCTTC; CDR3: CASSLTEGFEGSRTMSQFF
D: .; size: .; J: TRBJ1-1; V: TRBV11-2; DNA: TGTGCCAGCAAACCACGGGAGGCGACGCCCATGAACACTGAAGCTTTCTTT; CDR3: CASKPREATPMNTEAFF
D: TRBD1; size: .; J: TRBJ2-7; V: TRBV6-5; DNA: TGTGCCAGCATGGGTCGGGGACAGGGAGCCTACGAGCAGTACTTC; CDR3: CASMGRGQGAYEQYF
D: .; size: .; J: TRBJ1-6; V: TRBV7-2; DNA: TGTGCCAGCAGCACGCACGGGACGGCTTCGGTACCCCTCCACTTT; CDR3: CASSTHGTASVPLHF
D: .; size: .; J: TRBJ2-7; V: TRBV24-1; DNA: TGTGCCACCAGTGAGTCGACCCCGGGCGCGTCGCACTACGAGCAGTACTTC; CDR3: CATSESTPGASHYEQYF